The present TCR beta chain was sequenced within a study of blood T cell repertoires in COVID-19. Trimming cost V 4 bases and J 6 bases, with 14 bases left between them. The CDR3 has 14 residues. CDR1 is SGHNT, CDR2 YYREEE, per germline (reference sequence). Assay used: immunoSEQ multiplex PCR; TCRdb lists only in-frame clones, some missing. The sample shows approximately 97,000 clones, approximately 90% of them seen only once. The chain couples TRBV5-4 to TRBJ2-4; D perhaps matches TRBD2 (5 bases). The sample was peripheral blood. This receptor was obtained from a man between 45 and 60 years old with active COVID-19. CDR3 sequence reads: CASSPSRAVNIQYF. CDR3 DNA: TGTGCCAGCAGCCCCTCGAGGGCGGTAAACATTCAGTACTTC.